This record looks at one T cell receptor beta chain sequence and its context. Trimming pared 4 bases from V and 0 bases from J, leaving 10 bases between. The length of the CDR3 is 14 residues. The germline CDR1 and CDR2 sequences are SGHRS and YFSETQ. Repertoires were generated with immunoSEQ multiplex PCR, while TCRdb's copy carries only in-frame clones and drops some. The sample holds 78,000 or so clones, about 92% seen once. This specimen comes from a study of T cell changes during pregnancy in multiple sclerosis. The V gene is TRBV5-1, the J gene TRBJ1-1; D gene unclear. The source of this sequence is a female donor with multiple sclerosis, enrolled in a pregnancy study. Material: peripheral blood, obtained before pregnancy. The CDR3 spells CASSRGFMNTEAFF. DNA of the CDR3: TGCGCCAGCAGCCGAGGTTTCATGAACACTGAAGCTTTCTTT.